The present TCR beta chain was sequenced within a study of T cell responses to AZD1222 COVID-19 vaccine. With regard to this clone: Its antigen is undetermined.

General observations from the study: Only a handful of individuals given AZD1222 were seropositive at baseline. Among the donors, most were white British and more were female, and clonal diversity was possibly underestimated. Unmutated variant regions reportedly attract nearly half of all spike-specific TCRs.

Profiled with immunoSEQ multiplex PCR; TCRdb holds only in-frame clones, not every one. The sample has over 95,000 clones; more than 90% are singletons. Germline V lookup: CDR1 WSHSY, CDR2 SAAADI. The length of the CDR3 is 14 residues. V gave up 7 bases and J gave up 2 bases; unmatched junction bases: 7. The chain uses TRBV10-2 and TRBJ2-7; 8 bases line up with TRBD1. The receptor was isolated from an adult in good health. The source material was peripheral blood, sampled on day 0 of AZD1222 vaccination. The CDR3 reads CASTPGTGPYEQYF. CDR3 DNA: TGCGCCAGCACCCCAGGGACAGGTCCCTACGAGCAGTACTTC.